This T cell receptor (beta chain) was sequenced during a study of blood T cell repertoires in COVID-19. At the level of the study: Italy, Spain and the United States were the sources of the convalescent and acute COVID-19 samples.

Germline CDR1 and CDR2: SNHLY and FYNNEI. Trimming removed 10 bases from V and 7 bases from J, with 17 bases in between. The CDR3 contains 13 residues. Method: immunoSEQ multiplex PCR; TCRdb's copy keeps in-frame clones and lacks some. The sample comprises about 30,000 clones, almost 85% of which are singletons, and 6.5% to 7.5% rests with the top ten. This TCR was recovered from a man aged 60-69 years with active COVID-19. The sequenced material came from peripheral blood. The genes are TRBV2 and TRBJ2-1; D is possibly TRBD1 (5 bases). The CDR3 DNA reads TGTGCCATTGGGGCGCAAAAAAGGAATGAGCAGTTCTTC. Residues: CAIGAQKRNEQFF.